This is a list of T cell receptor beta chains from one sample in a study of CD8 T cells in ankylosing spondylitis. TCRdb ran MiXCR on the 5' RACE reads and lists one entry per CDR3 protein. Of fewer than 200,000 distinct CDR3 sequences in the sample, 18% were seen once. The sample consisted of blood, either unsorted or a sorted T cell fraction (not recorded which). The receptors stem from a male donor aged 5-29 years with ankylosing spondylitis or in good health (not recorded which). CDR3s include the opening cysteine and the closing phenylalanine or tryptophan. A D gene is named only where the DNA matches it firmly. Rows may omit the clone size; those that give it use once, few, many or a size class.

>TRBV5-1|many|TRBJ2-7|.
TGCGCCAGCAGCTTGACCGGCTACGAGCAGTACTTC
CASSLTGYEQYF
>TRBV9|many|TRBJ1-3|.
TGTGCCAGCTCTGGGGCTGGAAACACCATATATTTT
CASSGAGNTIYF
>TRBV18|.|TRBJ2-1|.
TGTGCCAGCTCACCGTTGGACGGTTACAATGAGCAGTTCTTC
CASSPLDGYNEQFF
>TRBV10-3|many|TRBJ2-2|.
TGTGCCATCAGTCGCGCAGGGTTGAACACCGGGGAGCTGTTTTTT
CAISRAGLNTGELFF
>TRBV6-2/TRBV6-3|many|TRBJ2-3|TRBD2
TGTGCCAGCAGTTACGTGACTAGCGGGAGCAATACGCAGTATTTT
CASSYVTSGSNTQYF
>TRBV4-3|many|TRBJ2-7|TRBD1
TGCGCCAGCAGCTCGGGCAGGGGGCAAAGGGAGCAGTACTTC
CASSSGRGQREQYF
>TRBV6-6|many|TRBJ2-5|TRBD1
TGTGCCAGCAGGCCCGGGACAGGGCTGGGGCAAGAGACCCAGTACTTC
CASRPGTGLGQETQYF
>TRBV2|many|TRBJ2-5|TRBD1
TGTGCCAGCAAGGTTCCGGGACAGAGAGAGACCCAGTACTTC
CASKVPGQRETQYF
>TRBV7-9|many|TRBJ2-3|.
TGTGCCAGCAGGCCCGTGGATACGCAGTATTTT
CASRPVDTQYF
>TRBV29-1|many|TRBJ2-7|.
TGCAGCGTAGGAGGGCAGGGGATCTACGAGCAGTACTTC
CSVGGQGIYEQYF
>TRBV29-1|many|TRBJ2-2|TRBD1
TGCAGCGTTGATACAGGGGGCAACACCGGGGAGCTGTTTTTT
CSVDTGGNTGELFF
>TRBV24-1|many|TRBJ2-1|.
TGTGCCACCAGTGATTTCAGGGATCTCTACAATGAGCAGTTCTTC
CATSDFRDLYNEQFF
>TRBV7-2|many|TRBJ1-5|.
TGTGCCAGCAGCTTATTCGGGAGAGGGAGCAATCAGCCCCAGCATTTT
CASSLFGRGSNQPQHF
>TRBV15|many|TRBJ2-2|.
TGTGCCACCAGCAGCAGGGTTGCCGGGGAGCTGTTTTTT
CATSSRVAGELFF
>TRBV11-3|many|TRBJ2-1|TRBD1
TGTGCCAGCAGCTTAGGGCAGGGGGTCTTCTACAATGAGCAGTTCTTC
CASSLGQGVFYNEQFF
>TRBV20-1|.|TRBJ1-1|.
TGCAGTGCTGCGACCCTGCGAGCTTTCTTT
CSAATLRAFF
>TRBV29-1|.|TRBJ2-1|TRBD2
TGCAGCCTACAGAGGACTAGCGGATACAATGAGCAGTTCTTC
CSLQRTSGYNEQFF
>TRBV10-3|many|TRBJ2-7|.
TGTGCCATCCGGGGGGCGGGAGACCCCTACGAGCAGTACTTC
CAIRGAGDPYEQYF
>TRBV12-3/TRBV12-4|many|TRBJ2-6|.
TGTGCCAGCAGCCGCAGGGAGCCTGGGGCCAACGTCCTGACTTTC
CASSRREPGANVLTF
>TRBV5-1|many|TRBJ2-1|.
TGCGCCAGCAGTTTCACACGTGATCGTTACAATGAGCAGTTCTTC
CASSFTRDRYNEQFF
>TRBV29-1|.|TRBJ2-3|TRBD2
TGCAGCGTTTCACACGGGACTAGCGGTACAGATACGCAGTATTTT
CSVSHGTSGTDTQYF
>TRBV4-2|many|TRBJ2-3|TRBD1
TGTGCCAGCAGCCAGGGGGACAGCCGCACAGATACGCAGTATTTT
CASSQGDSRTDTQYF
>TRBV6-2/TRBV6-3|many|TRBJ2-5|.
TGTGCCAGCAGGCACAGGCGGACGGGGACCCAGTACTTC
CASRHRRTGTQYF
>TRBV14|many|TRBJ2-6|.
TGTGCCAGCAGCCCGCGGACAGATCCCCTGCCCTCTGGGGCCAACGTCCTGACTTTC
CASSPRTDPLPSGANVLTF
>TRBV28|many|TRBJ2-7|TRBD2
TGTGCCAGCAGTTTATCTAGCGGGAGTCGGTACGAGCAGTACTTC
CASSLSSGSRYEQYF
>TRBV3-1|few|TRBJ2-5|TRBD2
TGTGCCAGCAGCCCCAGGACTAGCGGACAAGAGACCCAGTACTTC
CASSPRTSGQETQYF
>TRBV28|.|TRBJ1-2|TRBD1
TGTGCCAGCGGTTCCGGGACAGGGCTCAGCTACACCTTC
CASGSGTGLSYTF
>TRBV20-1|.|TRBJ2-1|.
TGCAGTGCTAGAGTAGGGGGTTACAATGAGCAGTTCTTC
CSARVGGYNEQFF
>TRBV20-1|many|TRBJ2-1|TRBD2
TGCAGTGCTCTGACCCTCAGCGGGATCTCCTACAATGAGCAGTTCTTC
CSALTLSGISYNEQFF
>TRBV27|many|TRBJ2-1|TRBD2
TGTGCCAGCAGTTTATCGGTTGCGGGAGTAAGGTCTGAGCAGTTCTTC
CASSLSVAGVRSEQFF
>TRBV7-6|.|TRBJ2-1|.
TGTGCCAGCCGGCCACGATGGGACACTGGTGAGCAGTTCTTC
CASRPRWDTGEQFF
>TRBV5-1|many|TRBJ1-1|.
TGCGCCAGCAGTTTAGGAGGGGGTAAGGACACTGAAGCTTTCTTT
CASSLGGGKDTEAFF
>TRBV20-1|once|TRBJ2-5|TRBD2
TGCAGTGCCAGGGCACTAGCGGAAGAGACCCAGTACTTC
CSARALAEETQYF
>TRBV28|many|TRBJ2-7|TRBD2
TGTGCCAGCAGACCGGGGGGTGGGAGGTTCAACGAGCAGTACTTC
CASRPGGGRFNEQYF
>TRBV27|.|TRBJ2-5|.
TGTGCCAGCAGTTCTAGATATGGGACTCAAGAGACCCAGTACTTC
CASSSRYGTQETQYF
>TRBV21-1|many|TRBJ2-1|.
TGTGCCAGCAGCACCCCTTGTCTCATTTGGGGCGACGATGAGCAGTTCTTC
CASSTPCLIWGDDEQFF
>TRBV29-1|few|TRBJ2-3|TRBD2
TGCAGCGCACAACCCGGACTAGCGGGAGGACGGACTACGCAGTATTTT
CSAQPGLAGGRTTQYF
>TRBV29-1|.|TRBJ2-4|.
TGCAGCGTAGCCCCCCGACGGGGCAACATTCAGTACTTC
CSVAPRRGNIQYF
>TRBV29-1|many|TRBJ2-1|TRBD2
TGCAGCGTTGGAAGGGCCGGGACTACTTACTACAATGAGCAGTTCTTC
CSVGRAGTTYYNEQFF
>TRBV12-3/TRBV12-4|few|TRBJ2-1|.
TGTGCCAGCAGTTGGAGTATGGAGCAGTTCTTC
CASSWSMEQFF
>TRBV12-3/TRBV12-4|many|TRBJ2-1|TRBD2
TGTGCCAGCAGAAGCGGGACTCAGCAGTTCTTC
CASRSGTQQFF
>TRBV4-1|many|TRBJ2-1|TRBD1
TGCGCCAGCAGCCCGGGACAGGGGGCCTACAATGAGCAGTTCTTC
CASSPGQGAYNEQFF
>TRBV19|.|TRBJ1-1|.
TGTGCCAGTAGTATAAGCTTGACCGTCATGAACACTGAAGCTTTCTTT
CASSISLTVMNTEAFF
>TRBV12-3/TRBV12-4|many|TRBJ2-3|.
TGTGCCAGCAGTTCTTGGATCGAAGGGAATACGCAGTATTTT
CASSSWIEGNTQYF
>TRBV7-9|many|TRBJ2-3|.
TGTGCCAGCAGCAAGCCGACCCTTACCACAGATACGCAGTATTTT
CASSKPTLTTDTQYF
>TRBV4-1|.|TRBJ2-5|.
TGCGCCAGCAGCCAACCACCTACTAGAGCGACCCAGTACTTC
CASSQPPTRATQYF
>TRBV29-1|few|TRBJ2-5|.
TGCAGCGTCGGAAGGGGGGTCGGAGAGACCCAGTACTTC
CSVGRGVGETQYF
>TRBV7-8|many|TRBJ2-2|.
TGTGCCAGCAGCCCGATTTTTGGGTCCGGGGAGCTGTTTTTT
CASSPIFGSGELFF
>TRBV3-1|few|TRBJ2-5|.
TGTGCCAGCAGCCAAGATGTGGGGGGACCACAAGAGACCCAGTACTTC
CASSQDVGGPQETQYF
>TRBV15|many|TRBJ2-1|.
TGTGCCACCAGCAGAATACACGCAAACAATGAGCAGTTCTTC
CATSRIHANNEQFF
>TRBV12-3/TRBV12-4|many|TRBJ1-5|TRBD1
TGTGCCAGCAGAAAGGGACAGGGGATTTATCAGCCCCAGCATTTT
CASRKGQGIYQPQHF
>TRBV7-3|.|TRBJ2-1|TRBD2
TGTGCCAGCAGCTTTATCCCCGGACTAGCGGGAGCCGATGAGCAGTTCTTC
CASSFIPGLAGADEQFF
>TRBV20-1|many|TRBJ2-1|.
TGCAGTGCTACACCGGGACTTTACAATGAGCAGTTCTTC
CSATPGLYNEQFF
>TRBV29-1|many|TRBJ2-1|.
TGCAGCGTTGAAGGGACACTCTACAATGAGCAGTTCTTC
CSVEGTLYNEQFF
>TRBV6-1|few|TRBJ1-1|.
TGTGCCAGCAGTGCTTGGAACACTGAAGCTTTCTTT
CASSAWNTEAFF